The clone carrying this T cell receptor beta chain came up a few times. The data were obtained in a study of HIV-infected patients and healthy controls. Reverse transcription used around 500 ng RNA and constant-region primers for alpha and beta. Separate chain-specific third strand synthesis with multiplexing indices produced the alpha and beta libraries. Via MiXCR, TCRdb re-called the 5' RACE reads, giving one row per CDR3 protein. The sample consists of around 7,600 distinct CDR3 sequences, less than 12% of them appearing once. All unsorted peripheral T cells were captured because whole blood was used without fractionation. The material sequenced was blood, taken before antiretroviral therapy. This clonotype originated in an adult with HIV infection.

DNA for the CDR3: TGTGCCATCAGTGAGGACCTAACTAATCAGCCCCAGCATTTT. Translation gives CAISEDLTNQPQHF. The rearrangement joins TRBV10-3 to TRBJ1-5; no firm D call. Deletions cut 2 bases from V and 4 bases from J, with 9 bases between. CDR1 is ENHRY, CDR2 SYGVKD, per germline. CDR3 length: 14 amino acids.